What follows are 20 T cell receptor beta chains derived from one specimen sequenced in a study of T-cell reconstitution after alpha-beta-depleted transplantation in children. Construction of the TCRbeta library involved unique molecular identifiers. MiXCR, applied by TCRdb to the PCR reads, yields one record per CDR3 protein. The data contain some 600,000 distinct CDR3 sequences, 16% of them singletons. Specimen: PBMCs from the stem cell graft donor, collected from the stem cell graft. These receptors were taken from a human donor who donated a stem cell graft to a child with acute myeloid leukemia.

In its sample, this clonotype was seen a few times. J is TRBJ2-1 and V is TRBV4-1; 11 bases fit TRBD2. Germline V lookup: CDR1 MGHRA, CDR2 YSYEKL. Unmatched junction bases numbered 9, after V lost 4 bases and J lost 7 bases. The CDR3 has 16 amino acids. CDR3 nucleotides: TGCGCCAGCAGCCCAGAAGGACTAGCGGGTCTGAATGAGCAGTTCTTC. This translates into CASSPEGLAGLNEQFF.

This clonotype was seen at least ten times. V usage is TRBV20-1 and J usage is TRBJ2-5; 7 bases align to TRBD1. The V gene's germline CDR1 is DFQATT and CDR2 SNEGSKA (reference sequence). Trimming took 3 bases from V and 5 from J; bases not matched to a gene: 6. CDR3 length: 13 amino acids. CDR3 sequence reads: CSAREQGWETQYF. The CDR3 nucleotides read TGCAGTGCTAGGGAACAGGGGTGGGAGACCCAGTACTTC.

This clonotype has more than one count but fewer than ten. The chain couples TRBV12-3 or TRBV12-4 to TRBJ2-1, with a tentative D call TRBD2 (6 bases). Trimming left V 5 bases short and J 5 bases short, with 22 bases between. The CDR3 sequence is 17 residues long. Here the CDR3 reads CASSPWGEGPKDNEQFF. The CDR3 coding sequence is TGTGCCAGCAGTCCCTGGGGGGAAGGTCCTAAGGACAATGAGCAGTTCTTC.

This sequence joins TRBV27 and TRBJ2-7, with D tentatively TRBD1 or TRBD2 (6 bases each). This CDR3 comprises 17 residues. CDR1 and CDR2 (germline): MNHEY, SMNVEV (reference sequence). V shed 6 bases and J shed 1 base, with 22 bases lying between them. In nucleotides, the CDR3 is TGTGCCAGCAGCGCCAGGTGGGGGGCTAAGAGGTCCTACGAGCAGTACTTC. Its protein is CASSARWGAKRSYEQYF.

This clonotype showed up just a few times. This chain connects TRBV5-6 to TRBJ2-7, with 7 bases identical to TRBD1. Looked up from germline, CDR1 is SGHDT and CDR2 is YYEEEE. The CDR3 spans 15 residues. With V trimmed by 4 bases and J by 0 bases, 7 bases remained unmatched. CDR3 protein: CASSPTGLPSYEQYV. CDR3 DNA: TGTGCCAGCAGCCCGACAGGGCTCCCCTCCTACGAGCAGTACGTC.

This clonotype was seen ten or more times. The V and J genes are TRBV29-1 and TRBJ2-7; D is unclear. The CDR3 contains 13 residues. The germline gives CDR1 SQVTM, CDR2 ANQGSEA. Trimming cost V 2 bases and J 1 base, with 9 bases left between them. In DNA form, the CDR3 reads TGCAGCGTTGAATTGGGCAGATCCTACGAGCAGTACTTC. Translating gives CSVELGRSYEQYF.

The table lists this clonotype with many counts. The chain employs TRBV20-1 and TRBJ1-1, with TRBD1 as a possible D gene (5 bases). CDR1 and CDR2 from the germline V gene are DFQATT and SNEGSKA (reference sequence). With 0 bases removed from V and 1 base from J, the gap between germline ends came to 9 bases. CDR3 length: 14 amino acids. CDR3 sequence (DNA): TGCAGTGCTAGAGATACCACAGGGAACACTGAAGCTTTCTTT. Its translation is CSARDTTGNTEAFF.

This clonotype appeared a few times. The chain combines TRBV6-2 or TRBV6-3 with TRBJ2-2, with TRBD1 as a possible D gene (5 bases). V was pared by 7 bases and J by 2 bases, with 23 bases between. The CDR3 sequence is 18 residues long. CDR1 and CDR2 (germline): MNHEY, SVGEGT. The CDR3 nucleotides are TGTGCCAGCACCCTAATGGGGCAGGGCATCGGAAACACCGGGGAGCTGTTTTTT. Residues: CASTLMGQGIGNTGELFF.

At least ten counts were recorded for this clonotype. V gene TRBV20-1 combines with J gene TRBJ1-2, with a possible D match to TRBD1 (5 bases). The CDR3 has 15 residues. Deletions cut 3 bases from V and 7 bases from J, with 21 bases between. Germline values: CDR1 DFQATT, CDR2 SNEGSKA (reference sequence). CDR3 bases: TGCAGTGCTAGGGGAGGGGCTGGCCCCGGGAGTGGCTACACCTTC. This gives the protein CSARGGAGPGSGYTF.

CDR3 nucleotides: TGTGCCACCAGCCCGGACGGATACGAGCAGTACTTC. Translation: CATSPDGYEQYF. J is TRBJ2-7 and V is TRBV15; D is unclear. V was cut by 5 bases and J by 4 bases, with 9 bases left in between. Germline assignment: CDR1 LNHNV and CDR2 YYDKDF (reference sequence). This CDR3 has 12 amino acids.

In regard to this clonotype: A clone one base away is much larger, so this may be a read error. This chain joins TRBV29-1 and TRBJ1-2; no reliable D call. This CDR3 has 11 amino acids. The germline V gene encodes CDR1 SQVTM and CDR2 ANQGSEA. The CDR3 DNA reads TGCAGCGCCGGGCAGAACTTCGGCTTCACCTTC. It specifies CSAGQNFGFTF.

This clonotype showed up just a few times. The chain employs TRBV5-1 and TRBJ2-3; D not certain. Germline V gene data show CDR1 as SGHRS and CDR2 as YFSETQ. V was shortened by 0 bases and J by 1 base, with 9 bases between the two germline ends. The CDR3 extends over 15 amino acids. CDR3 sequence reads: CASSLEGYRTDTQYF. Here the CDR3 DNA reads TGCGCCAGCAGCTTGGAGGGCTACCGCACAGATACGCAGTATTTT.

The chain uses TRBV13 and TRBJ1-3; no clear D gene. V was trimmed by 4 bases and J by 8 bases, leaving 12 bases between them. The CDR3 consists of 13 residues. CDR1 PRHDT and CDR2 FYEKMQ come from the germline V gene (reference sequence). CDR3 sequence (DNA): TGTGCCAGCAGCTCTAACCCGGGAGACACCATATATTTT. It specifies CASSSNPGDTIYF.

This clonotype was counted ten times or more. V is TRBV9 and J is TRBJ2-1; either TRBD1 or TRBD2 may supply D (5 bases each). The germline V gene encodes CDR1 SGDLS and CDR2 YYNGEE. V was clipped by 2 bases and J by 7 bases, with 7 bases between them. The CDR3 sequence is 12 residues long. The CDR3 region is CASSVGVNEQFF. Written as DNA, the CDR3 is TGTGCCAGCAGCGTGGGGGTGAATGAGCAGTTCTTC.

As concerns this clonotype: A single base separates this from a much larger clone, so it may be a read error. V gene TRBV20-1 combines with J gene TRBJ1-1; 7 bases fit TRBD1. The length of the CDR3 is 16 residues. The germline CDR1 and CDR2 sequences are DFQATT and SNEGSKA (reference sequence). This CDR3 is CCARDVLGTENTEAFF. The CDR3 nucleotides read TGCTGTGCTAGAGATGTCCTAGGGACAGAGAACACTGAAGCTTTCTTT.

V gene TRBV7-2 combines with J gene TRBJ2-2; 7 nucleotides agree with TRBD1. The junction had 6 bases not matched to a gene; V was cut back by 9 bases and J by 2 bases. The CDR3 length is 14 residues. Germline V gene lookup returns CDR1 SGHTA and CDR2 FQGNSA. As DNA, the CDR3 is TGTGCCAGTAATACAGGGGTAAACACCGGGGAGCTGTTTTTT. Residues: CASNTGVNTGELFF.

This clonotype was recorded many times. The chain carries TRBV20-1 and TRBJ2-7, with 9 bases fitting TRBD1. The CDR3 length is 13 residues. The V segment lost 6 bases and the J segment 5 bases; nucleotides outside the gene matches: 8. The germline CDR1 and CDR2 sequences are DFQATT and SNEGSKA (reference sequence). The CDR3 reads CSAGTGRGNEQYV. The CDR3 nucleotides are TGCAGTGCCGGGACAGGGAGAGGGAACGAGCAGTACGTC.

This clonotype was observed at least ten times. This chain joins TRBV7-8 and TRBJ2-3; the match to TRBD2 covers 11 bases. The V and J ends lost 3 bases and 3 bases, in that order; junction bases with no gene match: 5. The V gene's germline CDR1 is SGHVS and CDR2 FQNEAQ. The CDR3 is 16 residues long. This CDR3 reads CASSFVAGGLTDTQYF. The CDR3 DNA reads as TGTGCCAGCAGCTTTGTAGCGGGGGGGCTGACAGATACGCAGTATTTT.

This clonotype was observed a handful of times. J is TRBJ2-5 and V is TRBV11-2, with 7 bases aligning to TRBD1. This CDR3 comprises 13 residues. Looked up from germline, CDR1 is SGHAT and CDR2 is FQNNGV. Germline trimming cut 5 bases from V and 4 bases from J; bases unmatched to any gene: 4. The CDR3 DNA is TGTGCCAGCAGCCCGACAGGGTCAGAGACCCAGTACTTC. Its protein product is CASSPTGSETQYF.

This clonotype came up many times. V gene TRBV12-3 or TRBV12-4 combines with J gene TRBJ2-7; 9 positions agree with TRBD1. The CDR3 runs 14 residues. V lost 9 bases to trimming and J lost 2 bases; unmatched junction nucleotides: 8. CDR3 protein: CASRTGERPYEQYF. The CDR3 bases are TGTGCCAGTAGGACAGGGGAGAGACCCTACGAGCAGTACTTC.